The sequence of this T cell receptor (beta chain) was determined in a study of T cells in Graves' hyperthyroidism and ophthalmopathy. Points from the study as a whole: Ophthalmopathy was model-predicted a median about 6.7 months pre-onset.

TCR beta CDR3 sequences were amplified from RNA transcripts. RT-PCR in the first round (using the HTBI primer set) targeted the TCR CDR3. TCRdb reprocessed the multiplex PCR reads with MiXCR, giving one entry per CDR3 protein. Here the sample spans about 640,000 distinct CDR3 sequences, less than 25% being singletons. This clonotype has just a few counts. Its matching antigen is unknown. V dropped 3 bases and J dropped 4; count of bases not matched to a gene: 14. Germline V CDR1 and CDR2: DFQATT, SNEGSKA (reference sequence). The CDR3 runs to 17 residues. The PBMCs were taken from 10 ml of fresh peripheral blood.

The sequenced material came from blood. This clonotype was sampled from a young man with Graves' ophthalmopathy. J is TRBJ2-3 and V is TRBV20-1; 9 bases line up with TRBD2. DNA of the CDR3: TGCAGTGCTAGCTTGGCGGGAGGGTCCCCCTTGGCAGATACGCAGTATTTT. Its translation is CSASLAGGSPLADTQYF.